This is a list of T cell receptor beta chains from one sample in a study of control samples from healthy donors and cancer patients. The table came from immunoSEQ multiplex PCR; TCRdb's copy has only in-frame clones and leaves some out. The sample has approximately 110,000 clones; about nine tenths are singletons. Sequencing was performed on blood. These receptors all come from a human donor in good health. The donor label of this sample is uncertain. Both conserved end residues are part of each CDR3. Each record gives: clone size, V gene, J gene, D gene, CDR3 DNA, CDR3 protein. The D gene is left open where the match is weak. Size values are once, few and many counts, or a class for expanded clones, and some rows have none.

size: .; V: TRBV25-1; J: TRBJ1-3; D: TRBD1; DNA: TGTGCCAGCAGCGGACAGGGACTCTCTGGAAACACCATATATTTT; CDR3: CASSGQGLSGNTIYF
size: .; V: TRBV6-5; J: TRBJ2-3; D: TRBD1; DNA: TGTGCCAGCAACCAGCAGGGGGCAGTCACAGATACGCAGTATTTT; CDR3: CASNQQGAVTDTQYF
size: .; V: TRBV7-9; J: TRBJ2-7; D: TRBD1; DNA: TGTGCCAGCAGCCCTAGCGGACAGGGGACCTACGAGCAGTACTTC; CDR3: CASSPSGQGTYEQYF
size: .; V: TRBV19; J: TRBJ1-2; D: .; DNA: TGTGCCAGTGGATCGGAACGCAAGGAGGTAACTAACTATGGCTACACCTTC; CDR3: CASGSERKEVTNYGYTF
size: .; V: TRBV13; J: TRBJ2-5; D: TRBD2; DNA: TGTGCCAGCAGTCGCGGCAGCGGGGGGGCCTTAGAGACCCAGTACTTC; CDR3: CASSRGSGGALETQYF
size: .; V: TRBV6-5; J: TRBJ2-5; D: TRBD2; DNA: TGTGCCAGCAGTAAGAGGGGACTAGTGGCGGAGACCCAGTACTTC; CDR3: CASSKRGLVAETQYF
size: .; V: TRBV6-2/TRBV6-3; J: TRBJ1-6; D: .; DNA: TGTGCCAGCAGTTTAAATAATTCACCCCTCCACTTT; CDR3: CASSLNNSPLHF
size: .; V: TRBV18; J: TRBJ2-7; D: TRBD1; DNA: TGTGCCAGCTCACCCCGAGGGACAGGGGGACGGGACGAGCAGTACTTC; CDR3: CASSPRGTGGRDEQYF
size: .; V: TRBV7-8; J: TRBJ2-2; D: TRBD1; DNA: TGTGCCAGCAGCTTACGACAGGGGGCCGACGGGGAGCTGTTTTTT; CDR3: CASSLRQGADGELFF
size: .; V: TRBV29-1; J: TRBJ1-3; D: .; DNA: TGCAGCGTTGACACCGGAAACACCATATATTTT; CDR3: CSVDTGNTIYF
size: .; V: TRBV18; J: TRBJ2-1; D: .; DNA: TGTGCCAGCTCCCACGATTACGTCTCCTACAATGAGCAGTTCTTC; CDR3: CASSHDYVSYNEQFF
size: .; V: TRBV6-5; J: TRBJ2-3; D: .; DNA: TGTGCCAGCAGTTACTCGGGGGGAACCACAGATACGCAGTATTTT; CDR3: CASSYSGGTTDTQYF
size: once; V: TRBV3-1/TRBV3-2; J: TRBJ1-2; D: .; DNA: TGTGCCAGCAGCCCTCGACAAGGGAGCTATGGCTACACCTTC; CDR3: CASSPRQGSYGYTF
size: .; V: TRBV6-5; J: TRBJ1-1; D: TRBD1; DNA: TGTGCCAGCAGTAGGACAGGGAACACTGAAGCTTTCTTT; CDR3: CASSRTGNTEAFF
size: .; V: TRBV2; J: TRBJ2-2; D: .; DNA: TGTGCCAGCAGTGGACACCCGAACACCGGGGAGCTGTTTTTT; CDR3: CASSGHPNTGELFF
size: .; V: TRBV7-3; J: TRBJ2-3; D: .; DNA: TGTGCCAGCAGCGTTACGGGGGTAGATACGCAGTATTTT; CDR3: CASSVTGVDTQYF
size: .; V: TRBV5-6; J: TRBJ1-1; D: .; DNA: TGTGCCAGCAGCTTTAATACGGTTGAAGCTTTCTTT; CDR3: CASSFNTVEAFF
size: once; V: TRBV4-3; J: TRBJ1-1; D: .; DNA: TGCGCCAGCAGCCAAGCCTTCGGCACTGAAGCTTTCTTT; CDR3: CASSQAFGTEAFF
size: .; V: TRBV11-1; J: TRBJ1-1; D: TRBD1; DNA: TGTGCCAGCAGCCTAAGGGGGCAGGGATCTGAAGCTTTCTTT; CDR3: CASSLRGQGSEAFF
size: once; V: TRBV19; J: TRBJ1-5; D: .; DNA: TGTGCCAGTAGTCCAGGGGTGGGACAGCCCCAGCATTTT; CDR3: CASSPGVGQPQHF
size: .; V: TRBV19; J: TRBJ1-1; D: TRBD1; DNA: TGTGCCAGTAGGAAAGAACAGGGGTCGAACACTGAAGCTTTCTTT; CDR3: CASRKEQGSNTEAFF
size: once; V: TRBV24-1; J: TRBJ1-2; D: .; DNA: TGTGCCACCAGTGATTTGAATGAGGATCGCTACACCTTC; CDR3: CATSDLNEDRYTF
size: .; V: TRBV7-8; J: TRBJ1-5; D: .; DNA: TGTGCCAGCAGCTACTCGGGGGTTAATCAGCCCCAGCATTTT; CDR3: CASSYSGVNQPQHF
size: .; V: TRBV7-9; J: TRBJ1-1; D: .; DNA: TGTGCCAGCAGCTGGGAAACAAACCCAAGGAACACTGAAGCTTTCTTT; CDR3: CASSWETNPRNTEAFF
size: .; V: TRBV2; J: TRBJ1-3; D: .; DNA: TGTGCCAGCAGTGACAGCCGCTCTGGAAACACCATATATTTT; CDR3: CASSDSRSGNTIYF
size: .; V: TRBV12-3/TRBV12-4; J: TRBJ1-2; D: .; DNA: TGTGCCAGCAGTTTAGGGACAAGCTATGGCTACACCTTC; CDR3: CASSLGTSYGYTF
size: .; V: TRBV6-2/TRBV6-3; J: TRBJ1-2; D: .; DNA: TGTGCCAGCAGTTACTCTGGCGGCAGGGCGACCTTC; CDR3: CASSYSGGRATF
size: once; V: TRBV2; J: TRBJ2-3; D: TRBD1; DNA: TGTGCCAGCTTTCCTATGACAGGGAACACAGATACGCAGTATTTT; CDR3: CASFPMTGNTDTQYF
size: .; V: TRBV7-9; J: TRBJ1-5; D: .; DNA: TGTGCCAGCAGCTTAGCGGGAGAGATGGGGGGCAATCAGCCCCAGCATTTT; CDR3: CASSLAGEMGGNQPQHF
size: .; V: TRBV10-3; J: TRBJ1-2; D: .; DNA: TGTGCCATCAGTGAGCCGAGGGGGATCGATGGCTACACCTTC; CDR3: CAISEPRGIDGYTF
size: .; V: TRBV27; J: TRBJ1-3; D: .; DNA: TGTGCCAGCAGTCTCACAAAGGGCCTCTCTGGAAACACCATATATTTT; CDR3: CASSLTKGLSGNTIYF
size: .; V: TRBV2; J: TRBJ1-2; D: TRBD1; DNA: TGTGCCAGCACCATCCTCCCTCGGACAGGGGAAGGCTACACCTTC; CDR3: CASTILPRTGEGYTF
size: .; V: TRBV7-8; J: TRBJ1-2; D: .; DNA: TGTGCCAGCAGCTTAGCTCAGTACTTTGGCTACACCTTC; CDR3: CASSLAQYFGYTF
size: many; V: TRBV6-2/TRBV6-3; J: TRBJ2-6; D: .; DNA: TGTGCCAGCAGTTACCAGGGGACTGGGGCCAACGTCCTGACTTTC; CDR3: CASSYQGTGANVLTF
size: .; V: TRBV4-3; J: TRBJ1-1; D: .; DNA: TGCGCCAGCAGCCAAGATCAGGGTATGAACACTGAAGCTTTCTTT; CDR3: CASSQDQGMNTEAFF